This paragraph reports one T cell receptor beta chain. The entry originates in a study of blood T cell repertoires in COVID-19. Overall study context: Acute and convalescent COVID-19 specimens originated in the United States, Italy and Spain. T cells, B-cell-depleted T cells, or PBMCs provided the cDNA or gDNA that served as material.

The CDR3 is made up of 15 amino acids. Germline assignment: CDR1 MNHEY and CDR2 SMNVEV (reference sequence). V gave up 5 bases and J gave up 0 bases; unmatched junction bases: 6. Per the original data handling: Scientists estimated how many nucleated cells there were by amplifying reference gene primers. The protocol was immunoSEQ multiplex PCR, while the TCRdb copy is restricted to in-frame clones and leaves out a portion. V and J calls and clone size are copied from that table; D and trimming were computed from the DNA. The table lists some 230,000 clones, approximately 81% of them singletons, with around 2.9% in the top ten.

This chain links TRBV27 with TRBJ2-7; 8 bases are shared with TRBD2. The specimen sequenced was peripheral blood. The receptor was isolated from a man aged 50-59 years who had recovered from COVID-19. The CDR3 protein is CASSRGGGISYEQYF. The CDR3 DNA reads as TGTGCCAGCAGTCGGGGGGGAGGGATCTCCTACGAGCAGTACTTC.